These 21 T cell receptor beta chains were sequenced from one sample in a study of CD8+CD57+ T cells in acquired aplastic anemia. Genomic DNA, the template, was used for profiling of the TCR beta VDJ and CDR3. TCRdb ran MiXCR on the reads and lists one entry per CDR3 protein. Of 150,000 to 200,000 distinct CDR3 sequences in the sample, 55% to 70% are singletons; the top ten hold more than 45%. The source material was sorted CD4+, CD8+, or CD8+CD57+ T cells (not recorded which) from PBMCs. These receptors were collected from a human donor with severe aplastic anemia or a healthy control (not recorded which).

In nucleotides, the CDR3 is TGTGCCAGCTCGAGGGGGACAGGGGGGGTTTACGAGCAGTACTTC. Its translation: CASSRGTGGVYEQYF. The V and J genes are TRBV9 and TRBJ2-7, with 11 bases lining up with TRBD1. V trimming: 7 bases; J trimming: 4 bases; junction bases outside the gene matches: 10. CDR1 is SGDLS, CDR2 YYNGEE, per germline. The CDR3 length is 15 residues.

The rearrangement links TRBV7-9 to TRBJ2-7; 9 positions agree with TRBD1. The V segment lost 5 bases and the J segment 2 bases; nucleotides outside the gene matches: 7. The CDR3 is 15 residues long. Germline V gene data show CDR1 as SEHNR and CDR2 as FQNEAQ (reference sequence). This CDR3 reads CASSVGQGLTYEQYF. CDR3 coding DNA: TGTGCCAGCAGCGTTGGACAGGGGCTTACCTACGAGCAGTACTTC.

This chain connects TRBV15 to TRBJ2-7; 8 bases agree with TRBD2. V shed 3 bases and J 3 bases; nucleotides not matched to a gene: 10. Germline-derived CDR1 and CDR2 are LNHNV and YYDKDF (reference sequence). This CDR3 spans 16 amino acids. DNA of the CDR3: TGTGCCACCAGCAGCCTGTACTCGGGACTAGACTACGAGCAGTACTTC. Translating gives CATSSLYSGLDYEQYF.

This clonotype was seen at least ten times. V and J are TRBV7-2 and TRBJ2-7, with D perhaps TRBD1 (5 bases). V was pared by 2 bases and J by 3 bases, with 8 bases between. CDR1 and CDR2 from the germline V gene are SGHTA and FQGNSA. The CDR3 sequence is 13 residues long. The CDR3 nucleotides are TGTGCCAGCAGCTTACCAGGGTTCTACGAGCAGTACTTC. Encoded protein: CASSLPGFYEQYF. Based on the CDR3 plus reference TRBV7-2 and TRBJ2-7, the full variable domain is GAGVSQSPSNKVTEKGKDVELRCDPISGHTALYWYRQSLGQGLEFLIYFQGNSAPDKSGLPSDRFSAERTGGSVSTLTIQRTQQEDSAVYLCASSLPGFYEQYFGPGTRLTVT.

This clonotype was counted ten times or more. The gene calls are TRBV5-1 and TRBJ2-7; D is undetermined. Trimming removed 0 bases from V and 0 bases from J, with 4 bases in between. This CDR3 region has 13 residues. The germline V gene has CDR1 SGHRS and CDR2 YFSETQ. The DNA for the CDR3 is TGCGCCAGCAGCTTGGAGAACTCCTACGAGCAGTACTTC. It yields the protein CASSLENSYEQYF.

In regard to this clonotype: This sequence may be a read error, since a much larger clone differs from it by one base. The chain is built from TRBV27 and TRBJ1-2; D not certain. There are 12 residues in the CDR3. The germline CDR1 and CDR2 sequences are MNHEY and SMNVEV (reference sequence). The CDR3 nucleotides are TGTGCCGGCAGTTCTCCGAAGTTCGGCTACACCTTC. Translation: CAGSSPKFGYTF.

This clonotype appeared many times. The chain recombines TRBV7-9 with TRBJ2-1; 11 nucleotides align to TRBD2. Per the germline V gene, CDR1 is SEHNR and CDR2 is FQNEAQ (reference sequence). Losses at the gene ends were 5 bases for V and 6 bases for J; bases not matched to a gene: 6. This CDR3 contains 15 residues. As DNA, the CDR3 is TGTGCCAGCAGCCCATTAGCGGGGGGGCCCAATGAGCAGTTCTTC. Encoded protein: CASSPLAGGPNEQFF.

With regard to this clonotype: Its ends do not fully match the called genes, so a read error is possible. The V gene is TRBV7-9, the J gene TRBJ1-1, with D unclear. Germline CDR1 and CDR2: SEHNR and FQNEAQ (reference sequence). The CDR3 is 11 amino acids. CDR3 in DNA: TGTGCCAGCAGCTTTGACACTGAAGTTTTCTTT. Amino acid sequence: CASSFDTEVFF.

This clonotype was observed a few times. The rearrangement uses TRBV29-1 and TRBJ2-5; D unresolved. V lost 7 bases, J lost 5 bases, and 11 bases lay in between. Germline loops: CDR1 SQVTM, CDR2 ANQGSEA. This CDR3 has 11 residues. The CDR3 nucleotides read TGCAGCGGATCAGCATACGAGACCCAGTACTTC. Translating gives CSGSAYETQYF.

This sequence joins TRBV6-6 and TRBJ2-7; possibly TRBD2 for D (6 bases). Germline V gene data show CDR1 as MNHNY and CDR2 as SVGAGI (reference sequence). There are 14 residues in the CDR3. Trimming cost V 2 bases and J 4 bases, with 12 bases left between them. For the CDR3, the DNA is TGTGCCAGCAGTTACCAAGCGGGTAATTACGAGCAGTACTTC. Translation: CASSYQAGNYEQYF.

CDR3 region: CSARNRNYGYTF. The CDR3 DNA reads TGCAGTGCTAGAAACAGAAACTATGGCTACACCTTC. This rearrangement joins TRBV20-1 to TRBJ1-2, with no clear D. The CDR3 contains 12 residues. Germline V CDR1 and CDR2: DFQATT, SNEGSKA (reference sequence). The V gene lost 2 bases and the J gene lost 2 bases, with 6 bases spanning the gap.

V and J are TRBV9 and TRBJ2-3; D gene ambiguous. The CDR3 sequence is 14 residues long. Trimming removed 3 bases from V and 0 bases from J, with 8 bases in between. Germline CDR1 is SGDLS and CDR2 is YYNGEE. The CDR3 region is CASSGRLSTDTQYF. The CDR3 coding sequence is TGTGCCAGCAGCGGTCGACTGAGCACAGATACGCAGTATTTT.

The chain couples TRBV19 to TRBJ1-2, with unresolved D. In germline, CDR1 is LNHDA, CDR2 SQIVND (reference sequence). Trimming removed 9 bases from V and 2 bases from J, with 16 bases in between. The CDR3 spans 14 residues. The CDR3 loop reads CASSPSTANYGYTF. The CDR3 nucleotides read TGTGCCAGCAGCCCTTCCACAGCGAACTATGGCTACACCTTC.

DNA for the CDR3: TGTGCCAGCAGCTCCGCTATGACGGGGGGGCCGGTCGGGGAGCTGTTTTTT. It specifies CASSSAMTGGPVGELFF. The chain carries TRBV7-9 and TRBJ2-2; 8 bases map to TRBD2. Trimming took 4 bases from V and 7 from J; bases not matched to a gene: 14. The CDR3 sequence is 17 residues long. Per the germline V gene, CDR1 is SEHNR and CDR2 is FQNEAQ (reference sequence). The full variable domain, with the rest looked up from reference TRBV7-9 and TRBJ2-2, is DTGVSQNPRHKITKRGQNVTFRCDPISEHNRLYWYRQTLGQGPEFLTYFQNEAQLEKSRLLSDRFSAERPKGSFSTLEIQRTEQGDSAMYLCASSSAMTGGPVGELFFGEGSRLTVL.

Note on this clonotype: This clone may be a read error of a much larger clone one base away. The rearrangement uses TRBV6-5 and TRBJ2-3; D not resolved. This CDR3 contains 16 residues. CDR1 and CDR2 from the germline V gene are MNHEY and SVGAGI. The CDR3 spells CASSYDLRFSTDTRYF. In DNA, the CDR3 is TGTGCCAGCAGTTACGATCTTAGGTTCAGCACAGATACGCGGTATTTT.

The chain combines TRBV7-6 with TRBJ2-1, with a weak D call TRBD2 (5 bases). CDR3 size: 15 residues. Germline lookup yields CDR1 SGHVS and CDR2 FNYEAQ. V was shortened by 5 bases and J by 7 bases, with 18 bases between the two germline ends. The CDR3 loop reads CASSPRTGDDNEQFF. The CDR3 region has the DNA TGTGCCAGCAGCCCGCGGACTGGGGATGATAATGAGCAGTTCTTC.

The chain combines TRBV7-3 with TRBJ1-2; 7 bases align to TRBD1. There are 14 residues in the CDR3. The germline CDR1 and CDR2 sequences are SGHTA and FQGTGA. Trimming removed 3 bases from V and 6 bases from J; junction bases left unmatched: 7. The CDR3 is CASSFWSGGDGYTF. The CDR3 nucleotides are TGTGCCAGCAGCTTTTGGTCAGGGGGGGATGGCTACACCTTC. Together with reference TRBV7-3 and TRBJ1-2, the CDR3 gives the full variable domain: GAGVSQTPSNKVTEKGKYVELRCDPISGHTALYWYRQSLGQGPEFLIYFQGTGAADDSGLPNDRFFAVRPEGSVSTLKIQRTERGDSAVYLCASSFWSGGDGYTFGSGTRLTVV.

Remarks on this clonotype: A much larger clone is a single base away; this may be a read error. The chain employs TRBV10-3 and TRBJ2-1; TRBD1 matches 11 bases. Germline V lookup: CDR1 ENHRY, CDR2 SYGVKD. This CDR3 has 17 residues. Here the CDR3 DNA reads TGTGCCAGCAGTGACGGCCGGGACAGGGGGGTAACTAATGAGCGGTTCTTC. The encoded protein is CASSDGRDRGVTNERFF.

This rearrangement joins TRBV19 to TRBJ2-5; no clear D. V was shortened by 8 bases and J by 1 base, with 11 bases between the two germline ends. This CDR3 has 13 residues. Germline values: CDR1 LNHDA, CDR2 SQIVND (reference sequence). The CDR3 loop reads CASGWAIQETQYF. CDR3 coding DNA: TGTGCCAGTGGGTGGGCCATCCAAGAGACCCAGTACTTC.

This rearrangement joins TRBV12-3 or TRBV12-4 to TRBJ1-2, with 7 bases aligning to TRBD1. The V gene end was trimmed by 6 bases and the J gene end by 4 bases; junction bases not matched to a gene: 17. CDR3 size: 17 residues. The CDR3 coding sequence is TGTGCCAGCAGCCCGGGGTTCCGGGACAGAATTACCTATGGCTACACCTTC. Residues: CASSPGFRDRITYGYTF.

In this sample, this clonotype turned up a few times. The chain recombines TRBV20-1 with TRBJ2-7; 7 bases are a match to TRBD1. There are 13 residues in the CDR3. V shed 3 bases and J 4 bases; nucleotides not matched to a gene: 6. CDR1 is DFQATT, CDR2 SNEGSKA, per germline (reference sequence). CDR3 sequence (DNA): TGCAGTGCTAGGGGTGACAGGGATTACGAGCAGTACGTC. It is translated as CSARGDRDYEQYV.